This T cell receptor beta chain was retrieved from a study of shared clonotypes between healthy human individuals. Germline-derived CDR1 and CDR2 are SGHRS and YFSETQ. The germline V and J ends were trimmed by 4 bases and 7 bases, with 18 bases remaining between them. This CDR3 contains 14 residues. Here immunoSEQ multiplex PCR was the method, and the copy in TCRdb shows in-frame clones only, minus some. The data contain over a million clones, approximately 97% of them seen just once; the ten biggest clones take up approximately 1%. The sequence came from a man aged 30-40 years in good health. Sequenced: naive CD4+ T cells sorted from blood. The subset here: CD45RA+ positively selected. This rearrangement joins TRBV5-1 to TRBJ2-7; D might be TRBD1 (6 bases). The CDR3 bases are TGCGCCAGCAGCCGGGACAACAGGCTGGGGGAGCAGTACTTC. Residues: CASSRDNRLGEQYF. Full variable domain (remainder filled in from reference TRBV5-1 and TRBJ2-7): KAGVTQTPRYLIKTRGQQVTLSCSPISGHRSVSWYQQTPGQGLQFLFEYFSETQRNKGNFPGRFSGRQFSNSRSEMNVSTLELGDSALYLCASSRDNRLGEQYFGPGTRLTVT.